This T cell receptor beta chain originates from a study of CD4+ T cells in melanoma. Whole-study findings and limits: A reported correlation linked neoantigen-specific CD4+ T cells to CD8+, macrophage and B cell function.

As for this clone: The antigen is not known.

Germline V gives CDR1 MNHEY, CDR2 SMNVEV (reference sequence). The CDR3 has 20 amino acids. V lost 10 bases and J lost 4; bases outside the gene matches: 28. Assay used: immunoSEQ multiplex PCR; TCRdb lists only in-frame clones, some missing. The sample lists 13,000 to 15,000 clones, under 80% occurring once. This clonotype was obtained from a human donor with melanoma. What was sequenced was cells from a culture (not recorded whether cultured in vitro). The chain joins TRBV27 to TRBJ2-1; 7 bases agree with TRBD2. The CDR3 DNA is TGTGCCACAAGATCAATAGGCCGGGACTACCGAGCGATATTATACAATGAGCAGTTCTTC. Amino acid sequence: CATRSIGRDYRAILYNEQFF.